Listed below are T cell receptor beta chains from one sample, sequenced in a study of T-cell memory formation after mild COVID-19. TCRdb reprocessed the 5' RACE reads with MiXCR, giving one entry per CDR3 protein. The sample gives 280,000 or so distinct CDR3 sequences, roughly 8.2% of which show up once; 22% is in the top ten. Sequencing used PBMCs or a T cell subset sorted from them (not recorded which). All receptors come from a young man who had mild COVID-19 (a few samples of this study predate the infection). Cell type and time point are not known. CDR3s include the opening cysteine and the closing phenylalanine or tryptophan. A D gene is named only where the DNA matches it firmly. Not every row has a clone size; where given, it reads once, few, many or a size class.

clone_size	v_call	d_call	j_call	cdr3_aa	cdr3_nt
NA	TRBV7-6	NA	TRBJ2-7	CASSLDQGPSYEQYF	TGTGCCAGCAGCTTAGATCAGGGACCTTCCTACGAGCAGTACTTC
few	TRBV4-1	NA	TRBJ1-4	CASSANIQRNEKLFF	TGCGCCAGCAGCGCCAACATTCAACGTAATGAAAAACTGTTTTTT
few	TRBV4-3	NA	TRBJ1-2	CASSQESRTGYGYTF	TGCGCCAGCAGCCAAGAAAGCAGGACGGGATATGGCTACACCTTC
NA	TRBV19	NA	TRBJ1-1	CASSIGSGRGEAFF	TGTGCCAGTAGTATTGGGTCGGGGCGCGGTGAAGCTTTCTTT
NA	TRBV29-1	NA	TRBJ1-5	CSVRDSNQPQHF	TGCAGCGTCCGGGACAGCAATCAGCCCCAGCATTTT
few	TRBV20-1	TRBD2	TRBJ2-7	CSASRLASPYEQYF	TGCAGTGCTTCCCGACTAGCGTCGCCCTACGAGCAGTACTTC
many	TRBV4-2	NA	TRBJ1-1	CASSLDQGRTEAFF	TGTGCCAGCAGCCTAGATCAGGGAAGGACTGAAGCTTTCTTT
NA	TRBV6-6	NA	TRBJ1-2	CASNTGPAYTF	TGTGCCAGCAATACAGGACCTGCCTACACCTTC
NA	TRBV29-1	NA	TRBJ1-2	CSVEGPGYTF	TGCAGCGTTGAGGGGCCAGGCTACACCTTC
many	TRBV20-1	TRBD2	TRBJ2-3	CSATPRGSGEPDTQYF	TGCAGTGCTACCCCCCGGGGTAGCGGGGAACCAGATACGCAGTATTTT
NA	TRBV5-1	TRBD2	TRBJ2-5	CASSLGTSGGAKETQYF	TGCGCCAGCAGCCTGGGGACTAGCGGGGGGGCCAAGGAGACCCAGTACTTC
few	TRBV5-1	NA	TRBJ1-2	CASSSRDPNYGYTF	TGCGCCAGCAGCTCTCGAGACCCCAACTATGGCTACACCTTC
NA	TRBV20-1	NA	TRBJ2-7	CSAAPDLEQYF	TGCAGTGCTGCACCTGATCTTGAGCAGTACTTC
many	TRBV5-1	TRBD1	TRBJ2-3	CASSPTGEDTQYF	TGCGCCAGCAGCCCTACAGGGGAGGATACGCAGTATTTT
few	TRBV3-1	TRBD1	TRBJ2-1	CASSHRQGASDEQFF	TGTGCCAGCAGCCATCGGCAGGGGGCTAGCGATGAGCAGTTCTTC
few	TRBV19	NA	TRBJ2-5	CASSTTDQETQYF	TGTGCCAGTAGTACGACGGATCAAGAGACCCAGTACTTC
few	TRBV3-1	NA	TRBJ1-2	CASRAGEGYGYTF	TGTGCCAGCAGGGCAGGGGAAGGCTATGGCTACACCTTC
NA	TRBV10-3	TRBD1	TRBJ1-1	CATDRGLNTEAFF	TGTGCCACCGACAGGGGGCTGAACACTGAAGCTTTCTTT
NA	TRBV13	NA	TRBJ1-3	CASSDALNSGNTIYF	TGTGCCAGCAGCGACGCCCTGAACTCTGGAAACACCATATATTTT
few	TRBV19	NA	TRBJ2-1	CASSIVPGSTRNEQFF	TGTGCCAGTAGTATCGTTCCGGGATCAACCAGAAATGAGCAGTTCTTC
NA	TRBV4-1	TRBD1	TRBJ1-1	CASSLTDREFSEAFF	TGCGCCAGCAGCCTCACGGACAGGGAGTTTTCTGAAGCTTTCTTT
NA	TRBV29-1	TRBD1	TRBJ2-5	CSAPRGDRDQETQYF	TGCAGCGCCCCTAGGGGGGACAGGGACCAAGAGACCCAGTACTTC
few	TRBV29-1	NA	TRBJ2-1	CSVLNLGSNEQFF	TGCAGCGTCCTCAACTTGGGGAGCAATGAGCAGTTCTTC
few	TRBV4-3	NA	TRBJ2-5	CASSPQSGETQYF	TGCGCCAGCAGCCCACAAAGTGGAGAGACCCAGTACTTC
few	TRBV12-3/TRBV12-4	TRBD1	TRBJ1-2	CASSPQSGGDGSGYTF	TGTGCCAGCAGTCCCCAATCAGGGGGCGATGGGAGCGGCTACACCTTC
NA	TRBV7-2	NA	TRBJ1-2	CASSPRWAFYGYTF	TGTGCCAGCAGTCCGCGCTGGGCGTTTTATGGCTACACCTTC
NA	TRBV4-1	NA	TRBJ2-2	CASSQQDPGELFF	TGCGCCAGCAGCCAACAGGATCCCGGGGAGCTGTTTTTT
many	TRBV11-2	NA	TRBJ2-3	CASRLIDTQYF	TGTGCCAGCAGGTTGATAGATACGCAGTATTTT
NA	TRBV2	NA	TRBJ1-2	CASTQGYGYTF	TGTGCCAGTACACAGGGTTATGGCTACACCTTC
NA	TRBV20-1	NA	TRBJ2-1	CSARGRLPLSSYNEQFF	TGCAGTGCTAGAGGCCGATTACCGTTAAGCTCCTACAATGAGCAGTTCTTC
few	TRBV10-3	NA	TRBJ2-7	CAISESGSGAYEQYF	TGTGCCATCAGTGAGTCAGGTTCGGGGGCTTACGAGCAGTACTTC
NA	TRBV6-5	TRBD1	TRBJ1-1	CASRRGQGEAFF	TGTGCCAGCAGGAGGGGGCAGGGTGAAGCTTTCTTT
few	TRBV7-2	NA	TRBJ1-2	CASSLVEWAAYGYTF	TGTGCCAGCAGCTTAGTAGAGTGGGCCGCATATGGCTACACCTTC
few	TRBV25-1	NA	TRBJ1-1	CASSELKGLNTEAFF	TGTGCCAGCAGTGAATTGAAGGGGCTAAACACTGAAGCTTTCTTT
few	TRBV7-9	NA	TRBJ2-1	CASSLAGGPYEQFF	TGTGCCAGCAGCTTAGCGGGGGGGCCCTATGAGCAGTTCTTC
few	TRBV20-1	TRBD1	TRBJ1-5	CSASTGVWQPQHF	TGCAGTGCTTCTACAGGGGTGTGGCAGCCCCAGCATTTT
few	TRBV5-1	TRBD2	TRBJ2-5	CASSLVGTSGQETQYF	TGCGCCAGCAGCTTGGTGGGGACTAGCGGGCAAGAGACCCAGTACTTC
many	TRBV28	NA	TRBJ1-5	CASSFRSPQQHF	TGTGCCAGCAGTTTCCGGTCCCCCCAGCAGCATTTT
many	TRBV10-3	NA	TRBJ1-1	CAIRMTIGTEAFF	TGTGCCATCAGGATGACAATCGGCACTGAAGCTTTCTTT
few	TRBV12-3/TRBV12-4	NA	TRBJ2-5	CASSFSVGTRETQYF	TGTGCCAGCAGTTTTAGTGTGGGGACCAGAGAGACCCAGTACTTC
NA	TRBV5-1	TRBD1	TRBJ2-2	CASSVSTGAGTGELFF	TGCGCCAGCAGCGTATCCACAGGGGCCGGCACCGGGGAGCTGTTTTTT
few	TRBV24-1	NA	TRBJ2-1	CATSDLSVNNEQFF	TGTGCCACCAGTGATTTATCGGTCAACAATGAGCAGTTCTTC
NA	TRBV9	TRBD2	TRBJ2-3	CASSTAPGTREADTQYF	TGTGCCAGCAGCACAGCCCCTGGGACTAGAGAAGCAGATACGCAGTATTTT
NA	TRBV7-2	NA	TRBJ1-2	CASSLPPGTANGYTF	TGTGCCAGCAGCTTACCCCCCGGGACGGCAAATGGCTACACCTTC
NA	TRBV15	NA	TRBJ2-5	CATSFDGTPGVGVNF	TGTGCCACCAGCTTTGACGGGACTCCTGGGGTAGGGGTGAACTTC
NA	TRBV28	NA	TRBJ1-5	CASSTRSAIIPQHF	TGTGCCAGCAGCACCAGGTCCGCGATTATACCCCAGCATTTT
few	TRBV29-1	TRBD1	TRBJ2-1	CSVSNTGAGEQFF	TGCAGCGTGTCCAATACAGGGGCGGGTGAGCAGTTCTTC
NA	TRBV6-2/TRBV6-3	TRBD1	TRBJ2-7	CASSRPGQPSNEQYF	TGTGCCAGCAGCCGACCGGGACAGCCTTCAAACGAGCAGTACTTC
NA	TRBV16	NA	TRBJ2-5	CASSQSTQETQYF	TGTGCCAGCAGCCAATCGACCCAAGAGACCCAGTACTTC
few	TRBV5-1	TRBD1	TRBJ2-3	CASSLRTGVSTDTQYF	TGCGCCAGCAGCCTCCGGACAGGGGTTAGCACAGATACGCAGTATTTT
many	TRBV20-1	NA	TRBJ2-3	CSALGRRLTDTQYF	TGCAGTGCTTTAGGACGGCGACTCACAGATACGCAGTATTTT
many	TRBV5-1	NA	TRBJ2-3	CASSGGATSTDTQYF	TGCGCCAGCAGCGGAGGAGCCACTAGCACAGATACGCAGTATTTT
many	TRBV5-6	NA	TRBJ1-1	CASSLAGRVNTEAFF	TGTGCCAGCAGCTTGGCCGGGCGGGTGAACACTGAAGCTTTCTTT
NA	TRBV7-2	TRBD1	TRBJ2-3	CASSRRLTGAADTQYF	TGTGCCAGCAGCCGGAGATTAACAGGGGCGGCCGATACGCAGTATTTT